The T cell receptor (beta chain) described here comes from a study of neurological immune-mediated disorders. Study in general: Multiple sclerosis patients numbered some 34, of whom about 30 were relapsing-remitting and 3 secondary progressive.

This CDR3 is built from 15 residues. The trim removed 4 bases at V and 0 bases at J, leaving 2 bases unmatched. Germline V lookup: CDR1 LGHDT, CDR2 YNNKEL (reference sequence). This clonotype was found many times. MiXCR, applied by TCRdb to the 5' RACE reads, yields one record per CDR3 protein. Altogether tens of thousands of distinct CDR3 sequences are present, roughly 3.6% being singletons, with the ten largest covering 1.3%. PBMCs stored at -80 C, numbering 2 million, were the origin of the unsorted libraries. This sequence originates from a man aged 25-40 years with multiple sclerosis. This rearrangement joins TRBV3-1 to TRBJ2-1, with TRBD1 matching over 8 bases. The sample was PBMCs. The CDR3 sequence: CASSRTGSSYNEQFF. The CDR3 DNA follows: TGTGCCAGCAGCCGGACAGGGAGCTCCTACAATGAGCAGTTCTTC.